This T cell receptor beta chain was recovered during a study of cytomegalovirus exposure and HLA in healthy donors. Whole-study findings and limits: Subsequent analysis found a tendency for first-cohort TCR clusters to co-occur within the 120 validation repertoires. The authors confirmed in vitro that three CMV-associated chains were specific for CMV antigens. Using the classifier, cytomegalovirus status was reportedly diagnosed with high specificity and sensitivity. Cytomegalovirus association was assigned to around 150 TCR beta chains.

Trimming took 2 bases from V and 6 from J, leaving 13 bases between them. This CDR3 has 14 amino acids. Germline V lookup: CDR1 LNHDA, CDR2 SQIVND (reference sequence). Only a few counts were recorded for this clone. Its antigen is not identified. Profiling relied on immunoSEQ multiplex PCR, and the TCRdb table lists in-frame clones only, not all of them. Among some 140,000 clones listed, 70% to 90% were seen once. The chain employs TRBV19 and TRBJ1-2; possibly TRBD1 for D (6 bases). This sequence was found in a human donor in good health. Sequencing input: PBMCs. CDR3 region: CASSIYGQGNGYTF. CDR3 DNA sequence: TGTGCCAGTAGTATATACGGGCAGGGGAATGGCTACACCTTC.